Below are 14 T cell receptor beta chains sequenced from a single sample in a study of shared clonotypes between healthy human individuals. Assay used: immunoSEQ multiplex PCR; TCRdb lists only in-frame clones, some missing. This sample has more than 2,000,000 clones, with about 92% found just once. The sequenced material came from naive CD4+ T cells from PBMCs. As to subset: CD45RA+ positively selected. The receptors originated from a man aged 18-30 years in good health. Some clones in this sample may be carry-over from other donors' samples.

The chain combines TRBV28 with TRBJ2-3; TRBD2 aligns across 13 bases. The J segment lost 2 bases and the V segment lost 10 bases, leaving 6 bases of the junction unmatched. The CDR3 runs to 15 residues. In germline, CDR1 is MDHEN, CDR2 SYDVKM. The CDR3 loop reads CATWTSGSHTDTQYF. In DNA, the CDR3 is TGTGCCACTTGGACTAGCGGGAGTCACACAGATACGCAGTATTTT.

The chain has TRBV19 and TRBJ2-7; the D gene is possibly TRBD2 (5 bases). The CDR3 consists of 15 residues. Germline V lookup: CDR1 LNHDA, CDR2 SQIVND (reference sequence). V dropped 3 bases and J dropped 2 bases, with 14 bases sitting between them. The CDR3 here is CASSIRRAAAYEQYF. The CDR3, as DNA: TGTGCCAGTAGTATTCGGCGGGCCGCGGCCTACGAGCAGTACTTC.

This rearrangement joins TRBV19 to TRBJ1-5, with D perhaps TRBD1 (6 bases). Germline V gives CDR1 LNHDA, CDR2 SQIVND (reference sequence). The CDR3 extends over 15 amino acids. The V and J ends lost 6 bases and 0 bases respectively, with 12 bases between them. Here the CDR3 reads CASRRTVNSNQPQHF. The CDR3 DNA reads as TGTGCCAGTAGGAGGACAGTCAATAGCAATCAGCCCCAGCATTTT.

Of note for this clone: Other DNA sequences in the sample encode the same CDR3. This rearrangement joins TRBV9 to TRBJ2-7, with 10 bases that match TRBD2. CDR1 SGDLS and CDR2 YYNGEE come from the germline V gene. V shed 2 bases, J shed 1 base, and the junction held 6 bases outside the gene matches. This CDR3 spans 16 amino acids. CDR3 residues: CASSVGSSGSSYEQYF. DNA for the CDR3: TGTGCCAGCAGCGTCGGGTCTAGCGGGAGTTCCTACGAGCAGTACTTC.

The chain joins TRBV7-8 to TRBJ1-5; D is unresolved. The V gene's germline CDR1 is SGHVS and CDR2 FQNEAQ. Trimming took 4 bases from V and 3 from J, leaving 4 bases between them. This CDR3 contains 12 residues. CDR3: CASSWANQPQHF. In DNA, the CDR3 is TGTGCCAGCAGCTGGGCCAATCAGCCCCAGCATTTT.

The V gene is TRBV28, the J gene TRBJ1-3; D unclear. The CDR3 is 15 amino acids. Per germline, CDR1 MDHEN and CDR2 SYDVKM. Trimming took off 3 bases at V and 0 bases at J, with 9 bases between the two ends. CDR3: CASSFGLISGNTIYF. As DNA, the CDR3 is TGTGCCAGCAGTTTCGGACTGATCTCTGGAAACACCATATATTTT.

A single count supports this clone. CDR3 sequence (DNA): TGTGCCAGCAGCCCTTTCCTACAGTTCCCTAGCGGGAGTAAATTTTACGAGCAGTACTTC. This codes for CASSPFLQFPSGSKFYEQYF. The chain combines TRBV14 with TRBJ2-7; TRBD2 aligns across 10 bases. This CDR3 is 20 amino acids long. The germline CDR1 and CDR2 sequences are SGHDN and FVKESK. The V and J ends lost 4 bases and 4 bases, in that order; junction bases with no gene match: 22.

The genes are TRBV6-6 and TRBJ1-1; TRBD1 aligns across 8 bases. In germline, CDR1 is MNHNY, CDR2 SVGAGI (reference sequence). With V trimmed by 0 bases and J by 4 bases, 7 bases remained unmatched. The CDR3 spans 16 residues. This CDR3 is CASSYSDRGGITEAFF. The CDR3, as DNA: TGTGCCAGCAGTTACTCCGACAGGGGAGGAATCACTGAAGCTTTCTTT.

This chain uses TRBV28 with TRBJ2-7, with 11 bases fitting TRBD1. This CDR3 is built from 15 residues. CDR1 MDHEN and CDR2 SYDVKM come from the germline V gene. The junction had 4 bases not matched to a gene; V was cut back by 3 bases and J by 3 bases. CDR3 loop: CASSFGGTGGYEQYF. CDR3 DNA sequence: TGTGCCAGCAGTTTTGGTGGGACAGGGGGCTACGAGCAGTACTTC.

CDR3 amino acids: CASSLDSRPGNTIYF. CDR3 coding DNA: TGTGCCAGCAGCCTCGACAGCCGTCCTGGAAACACCATATATTTT. V is TRBV14 and J is TRBJ1-3, with D perhaps matching TRBD1 (5 bases). This CDR3 has 15 amino acids. From germline, CDR1 is SGHDN and CDR2 FVKESK. Trimming left V 4 bases short and J 2 bases short, with 12 bases between.

The genes are TRBV6-1 and TRBJ1-4; D unclear. The V gene's germline CDR1 is MNHNS and CDR2 SASEGT. V was trimmed by 2 bases and J by 7 bases, leaving 14 bases between them. The CDR3 runs 15 residues. The CDR3 coding sequence is TGTGCCAGCAGTGAAATGGGTAACCCTCTTGAAAAACTGTTTTTT. It yields the protein CASSEMGNPLEKLFF.

This chain links TRBV6-1 with TRBJ2-3, with a possible D match to TRBD2 (6 bases). The germline CDR1 and CDR2 sequences are MNHNS and SASEGT. Trimming took 8 bases from V and 5 from J, leaving 20 bases between them. This CDR3 has 15 residues. CDR3 residues: CASATRIAGGDTQYF. For the CDR3, the DNA is TGTGCCAGCGCGACCCGAATCGCCGGGGGAGATACGCAGTATTTT.

The rearrangement joins TRBV7-3 to TRBJ2-3; D uncertain. This CDR3 contains 14 residues. V dropped 3 bases and J dropped 4 bases, with 11 bases sitting between them. Per the germline V gene, CDR1 is SGHTA and CDR2 is FQGTGA. The CDR3 region is CASSLVSTPDTQYF. The DNA of the CDR3 is TGTGCCAGCAGCTTGGTCAGTACTCCAGATACGCAGTATTTT.

As concerns this clone: The same CDR3 is also encoded by other DNA sequences in this sample. The gene calls are TRBV5-1 and TRBJ2-7, with D uncertain. V dropped 0 bases and J dropped 4 bases, with 2 bases sitting between them. Germline V CDR1 and CDR2: SGHRS, YFSETQ. The CDR3 extends over 11 amino acids. The CDR3 sequence is CASSLAYEQYF. In DNA, the CDR3 is TGCGCCAGCAGCTTGGCTTACGAGCAGTACTTC.